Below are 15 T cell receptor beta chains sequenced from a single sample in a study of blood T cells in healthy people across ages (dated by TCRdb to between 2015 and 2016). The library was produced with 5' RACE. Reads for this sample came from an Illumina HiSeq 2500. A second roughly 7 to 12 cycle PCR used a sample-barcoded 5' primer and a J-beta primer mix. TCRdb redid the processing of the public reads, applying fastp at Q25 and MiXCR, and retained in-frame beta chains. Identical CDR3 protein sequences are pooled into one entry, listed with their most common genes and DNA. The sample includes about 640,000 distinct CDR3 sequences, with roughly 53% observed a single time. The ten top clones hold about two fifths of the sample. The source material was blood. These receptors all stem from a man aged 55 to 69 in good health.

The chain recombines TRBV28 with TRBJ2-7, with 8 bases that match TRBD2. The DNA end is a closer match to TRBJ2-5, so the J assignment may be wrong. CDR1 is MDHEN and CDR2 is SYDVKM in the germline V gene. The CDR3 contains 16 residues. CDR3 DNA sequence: TGTGCCAGCAGAAAGCCGTGGGGAGCGGGGGTTAAGACCCAGTACTTC. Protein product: CASRKPWGAGVKTQYF.

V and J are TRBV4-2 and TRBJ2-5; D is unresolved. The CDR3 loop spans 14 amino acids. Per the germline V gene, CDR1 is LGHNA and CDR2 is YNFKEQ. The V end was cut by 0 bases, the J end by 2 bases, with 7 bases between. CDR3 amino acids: CASSQERIQETQYF. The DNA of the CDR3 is TGTGCCAGCAGCCAAGAGAGGATACAAGAGACCCAGTACTTC.

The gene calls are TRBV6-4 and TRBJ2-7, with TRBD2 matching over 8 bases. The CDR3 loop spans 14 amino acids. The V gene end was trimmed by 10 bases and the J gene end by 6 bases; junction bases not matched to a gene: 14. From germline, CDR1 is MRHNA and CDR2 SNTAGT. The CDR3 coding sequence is TGTGCCACCGGGGAGCGGGGGTTCACCCTCGAGCAGTACTTC. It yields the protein CATGERGFTLEQYF.

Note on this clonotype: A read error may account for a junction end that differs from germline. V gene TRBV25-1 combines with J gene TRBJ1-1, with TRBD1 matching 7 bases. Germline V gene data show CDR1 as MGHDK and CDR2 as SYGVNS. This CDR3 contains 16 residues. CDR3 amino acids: CASSERLGRGNSEAFF. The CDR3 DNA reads TGTGCCAGCAGTGAAAGGTTAGGCAGGGGGAACTCTGAAGCTTTCTTT.

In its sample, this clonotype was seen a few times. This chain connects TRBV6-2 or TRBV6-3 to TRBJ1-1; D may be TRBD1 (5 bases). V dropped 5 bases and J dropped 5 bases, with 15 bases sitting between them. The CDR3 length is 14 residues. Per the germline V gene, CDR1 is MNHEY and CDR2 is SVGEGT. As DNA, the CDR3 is TGTGCCAGCAGTGGGACGGGAGGAGGGACTGAAGCTTTCTTT. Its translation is CASSGTGGGTEAFF.

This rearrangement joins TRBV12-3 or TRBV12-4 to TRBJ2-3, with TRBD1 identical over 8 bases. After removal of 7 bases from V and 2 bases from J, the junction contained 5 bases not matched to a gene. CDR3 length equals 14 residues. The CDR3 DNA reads TGTGCCAGCATTCCACAGGGGGTCACAGATACGCAGTATTTT. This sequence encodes CASIPQGVTDTQYF.

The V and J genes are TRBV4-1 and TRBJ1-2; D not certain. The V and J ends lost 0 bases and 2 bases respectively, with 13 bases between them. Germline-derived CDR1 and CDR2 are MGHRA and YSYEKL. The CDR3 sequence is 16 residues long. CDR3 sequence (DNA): TGCGCCAGCAGCCAAGATGGCGGCACCATGAACTATGGCTACACCTTC. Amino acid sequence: CASSQDGGTMNYGYTF.

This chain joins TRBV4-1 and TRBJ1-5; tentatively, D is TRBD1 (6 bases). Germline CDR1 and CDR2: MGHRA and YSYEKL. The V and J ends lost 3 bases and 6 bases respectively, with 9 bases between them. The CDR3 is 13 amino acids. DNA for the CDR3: TGCGCCAGCAGCCACCGGACAGCTCAGCCCCAGCATTTT. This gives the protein CASSHRTAQPQHF.

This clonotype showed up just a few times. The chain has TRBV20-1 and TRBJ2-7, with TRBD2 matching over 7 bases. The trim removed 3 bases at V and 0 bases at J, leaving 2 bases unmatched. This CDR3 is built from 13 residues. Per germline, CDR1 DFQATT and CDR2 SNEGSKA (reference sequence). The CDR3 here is CSASGGSSYEQYF. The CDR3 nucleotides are TGCAGTGCTAGCGGGGGGAGCTCCTACGAGCAGTACTTC.

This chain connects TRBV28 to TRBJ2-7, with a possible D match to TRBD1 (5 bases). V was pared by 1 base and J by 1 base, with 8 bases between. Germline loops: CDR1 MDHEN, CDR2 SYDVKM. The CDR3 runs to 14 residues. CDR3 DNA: TGTGCCAGCAGTTTATTCAGGGTTTCCTACGAGCAGTACTTC. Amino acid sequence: CASSLFRVSYEQYF.

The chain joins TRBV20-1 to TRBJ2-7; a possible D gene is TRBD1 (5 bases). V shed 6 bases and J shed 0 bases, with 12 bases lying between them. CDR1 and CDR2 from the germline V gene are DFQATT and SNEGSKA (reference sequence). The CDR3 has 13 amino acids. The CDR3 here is CSAPQQVSYEQYF. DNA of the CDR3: TGCAGTGCCCCGCAACAGGTCTCCTACGAGCAGTACTTC.

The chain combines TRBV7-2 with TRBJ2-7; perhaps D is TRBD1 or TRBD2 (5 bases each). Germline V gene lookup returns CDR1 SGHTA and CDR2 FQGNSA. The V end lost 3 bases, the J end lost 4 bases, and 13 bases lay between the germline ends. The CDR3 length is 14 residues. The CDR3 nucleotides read TGTGCCAGCAGCTTCTCCCAGGGAGATTACGAGCAGTACTTC. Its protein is CASSFSQGDYEQYF.

The CDR3, as DNA: TGTGCCAGCAGTTACTCGCTGGGCGTGGAGACCCAGTTCTTC. As protein: CASSYSLGVETQFF. This chain uses TRBV6-5 with TRBJ2-1; D gene ambiguous. CDR1 MNHEY and CDR2 SVGAGI come from the germline V gene. The CDR3 has 14 residues. V lost 0 bases to trimming and J lost 13 bases, with 16 bases between them.

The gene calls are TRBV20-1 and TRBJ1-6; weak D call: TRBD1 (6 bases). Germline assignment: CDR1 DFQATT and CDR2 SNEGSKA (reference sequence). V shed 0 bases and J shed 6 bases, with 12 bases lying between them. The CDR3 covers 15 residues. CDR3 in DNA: TGCAGTGCTAGAGATCGGCAGGGGCCTAATTCACCCCTCCACTTT. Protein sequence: CSARDRQGPNSPLHF.

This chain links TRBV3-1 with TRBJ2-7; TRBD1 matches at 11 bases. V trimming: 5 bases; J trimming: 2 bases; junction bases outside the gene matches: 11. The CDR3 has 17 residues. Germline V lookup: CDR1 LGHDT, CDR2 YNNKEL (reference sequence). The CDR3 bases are TGTGCCAGCAGCACTACCTTTTTGGGACAGGGGGCCTACGAGCAGTACTTC. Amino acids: CASSTTFLGQGAYEQYF.